This passage covers 21 T cell receptor beta chains from one sample sequenced in a study of blood T cell repertoires in COVID-19. Sequencing was performed with immunoSEQ multiplex PCR; in TCRdb, only in-frame clones are kept and a portion is missing. The repertoire has roughly 130,000 clones, 90% of them found once; the top ten carry roughly 3.7%. The sample was peripheral blood. The receptors come from a man in his fifties or sixties with active COVID-19.

The gene calls are TRBV5-6 and TRBJ2-3, with 15 bases identical to TRBD2. The CDR3 loop spans 16 amino acids. The germline CDR1 and CDR2 sequences are SGHDT and YYEEEE. V was pared by 4 bases and J by 5 bases, with 5 bases of the junction left unmatched. The CDR3 coding sequence is TGTGCCAGCAGCCCGGGGACTAGCGGGAGGAGAGATACGCAGTATTTT. Translation: CASSPGTSGRRDTQYF. Complete variable domain (other parts from reference TRBV5-6 and TRBJ2-3): DAGVTQSPTHLIKTRGQQVTLRCSPKSGHDTVSWYQQALGQGPQFIFQYYEEEERQRGNFPDRFSGHQFPNYSSELNVNALLLGDSALYLCASSPGTSGRRDTQYFGPGTRLTVL.

The chain links TRBV9 to TRBJ2-1; no firm D call. This CDR3 is 13 amino acids long. Trimming left V 0 bases short and J 7 bases short, with 8 bases between. Per germline, CDR1 SGDLS and CDR2 YYNGEE. CDR3 amino acids: CASSVDRTNEQFF. The CDR3 region has the DNA TGTGCCAGCAGCGTAGACCGCACTAATGAGCAGTTCTTC.

The rearrangement links TRBV6-5 to TRBJ1-2; 10 positions match TRBD1. In germline, CDR1 is MNHEY, CDR2 SVGAGI. The J segment lost 6 bases and the V segment lost 4 bases, leaving 11 bases of the junction unmatched. This CDR3 spans 16 amino acids. CDR3 DNA: TGTGCCAGCAGTTCACGACGTGACAGGGGGCAAGATGGCTACACCTTC. This translates into CASSSRRDRGQDGYTF.

The J gene is TRBJ2-3, the V gene TRBV5-6; 7 nucleotides align to TRBD2. Per germline, CDR1 SGHDT and CDR2 YYEEEE. J was trimmed by 3 bases and V by 4 bases; bases with no gene match: 8. The CDR3 consists of 15 residues. In nucleotides, the CDR3 is TGTGCCAGCAGCCGGAGCGGGGCCGGAACAGATACGCAGTATTTT. Protein: CASSRSGAGTDTQYF.

This clone showed up just a few times. The genes are TRBV24-1 and TRBJ2-7; no reliable D call. Germline CDR1 KGHDR, CDR2 SFDVKD. Trimming removed 1 base from V and 5 bases from J, with 11 bases in between. CDR3 length equals 14 residues. The CDR3 nucleotides are TGTGCCACCAGTGATTTATGGCCTCGGGACGAGCAGTACTTC. Translation: CATSDLWPRDEQYF.

CDR3 amino acids: CASSLSGGGVGEKLFF. CDR3 coding DNA: TGTGCCAGCAGCTTGTCTGGAGGTGGGGTGGGAGAAAAACTGTTTTTT. The chain has TRBV11-2 and TRBJ1-4; D uncertain. Germline V CDR1 and CDR2: SGHAT, FQNNGV. This CDR3 comprises 16 residues. V shed 3 bases and J shed 8 bases, with 19 bases lying between them.

This rearrangement joins TRBV20-1 to TRBJ1-1, with D possibly matching TRBD1 (5 bases). The CDR3 contains 11 residues. The germline V gene encodes CDR1 DFQATT and CDR2 SNEGSKA (reference sequence). CDR3 sequence (DNA): TGCAGGGGGGGTGTGGGAACTGAAGCTTTCTTT. Translation: CRGGVGTEAFF.

The rearrangement joins TRBV19 to TRBJ1-1; D is undetermined. The ends were cut back, 1 base at V and 0 bases at J, with 12 bases in the middle. CDR1 and CDR2 (germline): LNHDA, SQIVND (reference sequence). The CDR3 sequence is 16 residues long. The CDR3 here is CASSIGVGRLNTEAFF. The DNA of the CDR3 is TGTGCCAGTAGTATAGGAGTTGGGAGGTTGAACACTGAAGCTTTCTTT.

V is TRBV18 and J is TRBJ1-5, with 11 bases that match TRBD1. The V and J ends lost 6 bases and 3 bases, in that order; junction bases with no gene match: 13. The CDR3 has 18 residues. Germline V gives CDR1 KGHSH, CDR2 LQKENI. CDR3 region: CASSLLPGQGVANQPQHF. In nucleotides, the CDR3 is TGTGCCAGCTCGTTGTTGCCGGGACAGGGGGTCGCCAATCAGCCCCAGCATTTT.

The V and J genes are TRBV6-6 and TRBJ2-3; 10 bases map to TRBD2. V dropped 5 bases and J dropped 2; count of bases not matched to a gene: 13. CDR1 is MNHNY and CDR2 is SVGAGI in the germline V gene (reference sequence). The CDR3 is 18 residues long. CDR3 nucleotides: TGTGCCAGCAGTCGCGCCCCAATAGCGGGAGGCATCACAGATACGCAGTATTTT. Protein product: CASSRAPIAGGITDTQYF.

This chain connects TRBV15 to TRBJ2-7, with D perhaps TRBD2 (6 bases). Trimming stripped 1 base from V and 5 bases from J, with 9 bases between. This CDR3 has 13 amino acids. Germline V gives CDR1 LNHNV, CDR2 YYDKDF (reference sequence). The CDR3 loop is CATSRGRGNEQYF. The CDR3 DNA reads as TGTGCCACCAGCAGAGGACGGGGGAACGAGCAGTACTTC.

Only a few counts were recorded for this clone. The CDR3 DNA follows: TGTGCCAGCAGTGAAGCCGGCGGTCCCTACGAGCAGTACTTC. This translates into CASSEAGGPYEQYF. The chain employs TRBV2 and TRBJ2-7; D is unresolved. Germline values: CDR1 SNHLY, CDR2 FYNNEI. The CDR3 totals 14 residues. Between the trimmed V and J ends, which lost 0 bases and 2 bases, there was a span of 8 bases.

This chain uses TRBV19 with TRBJ2-1; a weak D match, TRBD1 (5 bases). Germline V gene lookup returns CDR1 LNHDA and CDR2 SQIVND (reference sequence). CDR3 length: 13 residues. Trimming shortened V by 8 bases and J by 2 bases, and 10 bases separated the two germline ends. The CDR3 DNA follows: TGTGCCAGTTCCGACAGACCCTACAATGAGCAGTTCTTC. Protein product: CASSDRPYNEQFF.

The V and J genes are TRBV12-2 and TRBJ2-3; whether TRBD2, the table's D call, matches the DNA was not checked. TRBV12-2 is given as a pseudogene. The CDR3 consists of 14 residues. DNA for the CDR3: TGTGCAAGTCGCGCGGAGGGGTGCACAGATACGCAGTATTTT. Amino acids: CASRAEGCTDTQYF.

This clone came up once. The V and J genes are TRBV7-9 and TRBJ1-5; TRBD1 aligns across 9 bases. There are 12 residues in the CDR3. CDR1 and CDR2 from the germline V gene are SEHNR and FQNEAQ (reference sequence). V shed 4 bases, J shed 11 bases, and the junction held 3 bases outside the gene matches. The CDR3: CASSSGTGSQHF. In DNA form, the CDR3 reads TGTGCCAGCAGCTCGGGGACAGGGTCCCAGCATTTT.

The genes are TRBV7-9 and TRBJ1-2, with 8 positions matching TRBD1. V shed 3 bases, J shed 0 bases, and the junction held 9 bases outside the gene matches. CDR1 and CDR2 from the germline V gene are SEHNR and FQNEAQ (reference sequence). This CDR3 is 17 amino acids long. CDR3 protein: CASSFGRGLTSNYGYTF. DNA for the CDR3: TGTGCCAGCAGCTTTGGCAGGGGGCTTACATCTAACTATGGCTACACCTTC.

V is TRBV7-2 and J is TRBJ2-7, with D hard to call. The CDR3 extends over 13 amino acids. The germline gives CDR1 SGHTA, CDR2 FQGNSA. V was clipped by 1 base and J by 1 base, with 5 bases between them. The CDR3 loop reads CASSLGRSYEQYF. CDR3 in DNA: TGTGCCAGCAGCTTAGGCAGGTCCTACGAGCAGTACTTC. Complete variable domain (other parts from reference TRBV7-2 and TRBJ2-7): GAGVSQSPSNKVTEKGKDVELRCDPISGHTALYWYRQSLGQGLEFLIYFQGNSAPDKSGLPSDRFSAERTGGSVSTLTIQRTQQEDSAVYLCASSLGRSYEQYFGPGTRLTVT.

The chain uses TRBV6-5 and TRBJ1-1; D is undetermined. The germline V and J ends were trimmed by 0 bases and 4 bases, with 12 bases remaining between them. This CDR3 is 15 amino acids long. Per germline, CDR1 MNHEY and CDR2 SVGAGI. CDR3 nucleotide sequence: TGTGCCAGCAGTTACTCGTATCAGGCCCGCACTGAAGCTTTCTTT. This sequence encodes CASSYSYQARTEAFF.

The chain uses TRBV24-1 and TRBJ2-2; 7 nucleotides align to TRBD1. CDR1 is KGHDR and CDR2 is SFDVKD in the germline V gene. J was trimmed by 2 bases and V by 6 bases; bases with no gene match: 5. CDR3 length: 15 residues. CDR3 bases: TGTGCCACCAGTTCCGACAGGGCAAACACCGGGGAGCTGTTTTTT. It is translated as CATSSDRANTGELFF.

The chain links TRBV5-1 to TRBJ2-3, with 7 bases identical to TRBD1. There are 15 residues in the CDR3. Losses at the gene ends were 5 bases for V and 0 bases for J; bases not matched to a gene: 6. Germline-derived CDR1 and CDR2 are SGHRS and YFSETQ. The CDR3 coding sequence is TGCGCCAGCAGTCCCGGGACAGCTAGCACAGATACGCAGTATTTT. Protein: CASSPGTASTDTQYF.

This chain uses TRBV6-6 with TRBJ2-7; 8 positions match TRBD1. V was clipped by 5 bases and J by 2 bases; unmatched bases: 11. This CDR3 has 16 amino acids. Germline V CDR1 and CDR2: MNHNY, SVGAGI (reference sequence). The CDR3 DNA reads TGTGCCAGCAGTCTCAATCGCGGGACAGGCGCCTACGAGCAGTACTTC. Its protein is CASSLNRGTGAYEQYF.